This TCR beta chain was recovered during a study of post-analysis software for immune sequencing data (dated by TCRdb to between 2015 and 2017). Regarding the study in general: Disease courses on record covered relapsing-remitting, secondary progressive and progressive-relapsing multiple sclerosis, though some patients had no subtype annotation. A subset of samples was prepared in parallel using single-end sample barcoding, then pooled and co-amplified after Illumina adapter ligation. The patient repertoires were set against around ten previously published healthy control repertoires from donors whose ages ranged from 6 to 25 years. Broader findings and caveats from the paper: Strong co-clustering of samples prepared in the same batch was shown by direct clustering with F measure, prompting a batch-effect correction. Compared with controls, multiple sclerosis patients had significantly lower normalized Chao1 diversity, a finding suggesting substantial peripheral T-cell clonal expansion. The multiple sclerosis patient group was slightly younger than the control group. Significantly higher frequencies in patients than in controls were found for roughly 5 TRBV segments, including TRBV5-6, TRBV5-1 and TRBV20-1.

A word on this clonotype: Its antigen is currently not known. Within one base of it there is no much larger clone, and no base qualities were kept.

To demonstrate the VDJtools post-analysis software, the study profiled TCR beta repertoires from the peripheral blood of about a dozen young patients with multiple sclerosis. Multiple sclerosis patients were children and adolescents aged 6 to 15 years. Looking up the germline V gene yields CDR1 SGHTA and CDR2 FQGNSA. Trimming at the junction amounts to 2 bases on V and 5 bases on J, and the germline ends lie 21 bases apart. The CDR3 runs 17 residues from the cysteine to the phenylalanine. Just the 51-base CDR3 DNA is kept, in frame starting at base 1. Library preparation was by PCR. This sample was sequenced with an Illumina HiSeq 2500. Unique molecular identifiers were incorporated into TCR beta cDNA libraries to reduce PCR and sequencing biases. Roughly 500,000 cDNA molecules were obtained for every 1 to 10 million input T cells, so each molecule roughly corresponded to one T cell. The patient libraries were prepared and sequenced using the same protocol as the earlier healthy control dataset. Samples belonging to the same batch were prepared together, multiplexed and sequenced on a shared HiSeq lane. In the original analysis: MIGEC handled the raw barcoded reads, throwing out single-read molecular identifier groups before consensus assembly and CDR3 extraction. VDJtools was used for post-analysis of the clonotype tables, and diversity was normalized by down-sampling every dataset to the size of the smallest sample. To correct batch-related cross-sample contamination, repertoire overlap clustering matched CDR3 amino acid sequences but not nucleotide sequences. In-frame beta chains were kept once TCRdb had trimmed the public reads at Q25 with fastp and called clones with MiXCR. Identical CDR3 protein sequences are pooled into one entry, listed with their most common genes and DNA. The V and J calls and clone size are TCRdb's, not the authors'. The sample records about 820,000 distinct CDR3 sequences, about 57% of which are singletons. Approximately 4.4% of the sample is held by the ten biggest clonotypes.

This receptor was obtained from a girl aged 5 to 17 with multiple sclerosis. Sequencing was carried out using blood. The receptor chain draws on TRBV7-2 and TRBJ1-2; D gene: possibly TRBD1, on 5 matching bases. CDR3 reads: CASSLYGGNYLFYGYTF. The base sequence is TGTGCCAGCAGCTTATATGGGGGGAATTACCTGTTTTATGGCTACACCTTC.